This T cell receptor (beta chain) comes out of a study of neurological immune-mediated disorders (dated by TCRdb to the late 2010s). Regarding the research as a whole: Using UMI-based sequencing, the study compared peripheral blood TCR-beta repertoires from patients with HTLV-I-associated myelopathy (HAM/TSP), patients with multiple sclerosis, and healthy controls. Alongside PBMC samples, the set of about 100 TCR-beta libraries contained longitudinal samples, technical triplicates, and paired CD4+ and CD8+ T-cell subsets that had been sorted. Of the approximately 70 subjects in the cohort, about 14 were HAM/TSP patients, around 35 were multiple sclerosis patients, and 20 were healthy controls. Points the paper makes about the study in general: Expanded clones from different subjects shared no identical CDR3 amino acid sequences, which suggests that TCR-beta repertoires were private in all groups. TCR clonal expansion was greatest in HAM/TSP patients and smallest in MS patients, who ranked below even healthy controls.

For unsorted PBMC libraries, 2 million PBMCs were used after storage in RNAlater at -80 degrees C until RNA extraction. Peripheral blood underwent Ficoll-Hypaque density gradient centrifugation to isolate PBMCs, which were then cryopreserved in liquid nitrogen. The germline V gene (reference sequence) supplies CDR1 DFQATT and CDR2 SNEGSKA. Clipping removes 1 base from V and 1 base from J, with 18 as the unmatched junction base count. Inclusive of the bounding cysteine and phenylalanine, the CDR3 is 19 residues long. Just CDR3 DNA is preserved here, 57 bases in frame from base 1. cDNA was synthesized by template-switch 5'RACE using a primer with a 10-nucleotide random unique molecular identifier that tagged each TCR transcript. Every sequencing run covered 15-18 subjects and yielded more than 180 million TCR-beta sequences. The RNeasy kit was used to extract total RNA. The KAPA Real-time Library Amplification kit was used to amplify TCR-beta VDJ regions with primers targeting the TCR constant region and the 5'RACE anchor. A first PCR added sample indexes and Illumina adaptors, after which a second PCR increased the library yield. After purification with Ampure beads, the TCR product of roughly 650 bp was size-selected on a 2% E-gel SizeSelection system. Before pooling, library quality was checked on a Bioanalyzer, concentration was measured with Qubit, and libraries were quantified with the Kapa Library Quantification kit. An Illumina HiSeq 2500 was used to sequence the libraries paired-end at 2 x 150 bp. To increase sequence diversity, roughly 24-32% phiX was spiked into each library pool. As for how the authors treated the data: The quality-filtered reads were processed with the UMI-based MiGEC pipeline, whose error correction step removed more than 90% of the raw TCR sequences. IMGT germline references were used for alignment of VDJ genes, and clonotypes were defined by a unique CDR3 amino acid sequence together with V-J genes. VDJtools evaluated clonal expansion, Shannon diversity and CDR3 relatedness (CalcPairwiseDistances, ClusterSamples); CLCbio workbench built phylogenetic trees. Clones with at least 8 unique UMIs were defined as expanded, with this threshold being based on coefficient-of-variation modelling across technical triplicates. The public sequencing data were trimmed at Q25 with fastp and processed into clonotypes with MiXCR by TCRdb, which kept only in-frame beta chains. Rows merge per CDR3 protein into single entries with the most common DNA and genes. None of the V and J calls come from the authors' own analysis; TCRdb made them. Here the sample has around 20,000 distinct CDR3 sequences; roughly 10% occur a single time. Of the sample, about 20% is held by the ten largest clones.

Ten or more counts support this clonotype. Its binding antigen is unknown. No base qualities exist here, and no much larger clone lies one base off it. The chain links TRBV20-1 with TRBJ2-7; TRBD2 aligns with 8 central bases. The sample comprised PBMCs. The origin of this receptor is a woman in her fifties or sixties with HTLV-1-associated myelopathy (HAM/TSP). For the CDR3, the sequence is CSARVWSGGDWVASYEQYF. The DNA sequence follows: TGCAGTGCTAGAGTATGGTCGGGGGGGGATTGGGTGGCTTCCTACGAGCAGTACTTC.